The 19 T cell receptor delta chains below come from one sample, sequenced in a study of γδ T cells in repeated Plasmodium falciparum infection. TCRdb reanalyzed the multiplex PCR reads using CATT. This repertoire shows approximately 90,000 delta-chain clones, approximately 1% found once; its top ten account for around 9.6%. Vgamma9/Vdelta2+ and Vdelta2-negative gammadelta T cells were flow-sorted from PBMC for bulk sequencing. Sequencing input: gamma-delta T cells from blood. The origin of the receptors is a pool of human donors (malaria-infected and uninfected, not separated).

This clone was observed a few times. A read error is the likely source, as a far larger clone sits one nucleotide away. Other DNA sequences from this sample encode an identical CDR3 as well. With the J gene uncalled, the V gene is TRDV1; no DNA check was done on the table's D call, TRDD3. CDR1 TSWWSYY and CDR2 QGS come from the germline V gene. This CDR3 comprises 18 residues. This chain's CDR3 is CALGDHELGDSGNDKLIF. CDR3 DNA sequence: TGTGCTCTTGGGGACCACGAACTGGGGGATAGTGGAAACGATAAACTCATCTTC.

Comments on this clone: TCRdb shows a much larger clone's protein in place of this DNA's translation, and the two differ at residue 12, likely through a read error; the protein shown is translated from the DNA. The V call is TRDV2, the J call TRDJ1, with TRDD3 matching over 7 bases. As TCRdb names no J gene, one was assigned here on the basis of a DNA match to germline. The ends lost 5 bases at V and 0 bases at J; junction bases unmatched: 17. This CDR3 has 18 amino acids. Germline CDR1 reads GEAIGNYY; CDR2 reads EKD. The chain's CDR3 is CACVCISWGPPYTDKLIF. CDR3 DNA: TGTGCCTGTGTGTGTATCTCCTGGGGGCCCCCTTACACCGATAAACTCATCTTT.

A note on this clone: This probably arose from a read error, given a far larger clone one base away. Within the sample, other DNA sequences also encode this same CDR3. The CDR3 DNA sequence: TGTGCTCTTGGGGAAAAGAGTCCCCGCCCTCCTCCGTCGCATGGGGACACCCACACCGATAAACTCATCTTT. The encoded protein is CALGEKSPRPPPSHGDTHTDKLIF. The chain links TRDV1 to TRDJ1; TRDD3 might be the D (5 bases). The J gene, not given by TCRdb, was assigned here from a germline match of the nucleotide sequence. The CDR3 has 24 amino acids. V lost 2 bases to trimming and J lost 0 bases, with 37 bases between them. Germline assignment: CDR1 TSWWSYY and CDR2 QGS.

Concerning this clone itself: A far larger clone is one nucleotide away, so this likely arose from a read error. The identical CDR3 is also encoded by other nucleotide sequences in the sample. The CDR3 nucleotides read TGTGCCCTTGGGAAACCGTACTGGGGGATAGCGGGCACCGATAAACTCATCTTT. Its translation: CALGKPYWGIAGTDKLIF. The rearrangement joins TRDV1 to TRDJ1; 11 bases match TRDD3. In the absence of a J gene in TCRdb, the DNA was matched to germline to assign it here. CDR1 is TSWWSYY, CDR2 QGS, per germline. The CDR3 has 18 residues.

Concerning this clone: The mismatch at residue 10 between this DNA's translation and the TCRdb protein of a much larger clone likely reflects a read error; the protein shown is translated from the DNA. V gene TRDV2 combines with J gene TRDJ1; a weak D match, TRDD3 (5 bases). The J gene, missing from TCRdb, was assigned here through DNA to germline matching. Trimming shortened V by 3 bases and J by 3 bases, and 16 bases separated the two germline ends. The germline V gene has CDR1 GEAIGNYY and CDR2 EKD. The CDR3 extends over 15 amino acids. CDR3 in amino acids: CACDARGHGPDKLIF. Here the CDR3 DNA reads TGTGCCTGTGACGCGCGGGGGCATGGGCCCGATAAACTCATCTTT.

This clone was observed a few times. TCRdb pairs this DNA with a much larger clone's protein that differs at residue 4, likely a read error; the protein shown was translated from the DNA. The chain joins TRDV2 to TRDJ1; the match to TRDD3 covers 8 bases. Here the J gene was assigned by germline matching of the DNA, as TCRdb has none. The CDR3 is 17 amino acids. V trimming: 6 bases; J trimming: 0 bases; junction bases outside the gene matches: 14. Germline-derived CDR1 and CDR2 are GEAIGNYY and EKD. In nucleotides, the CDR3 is TGTGCCTGTAACTCCGTACTGGGGGCTAGAAACACCGATAAACTCATCTTT. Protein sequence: CACNSVLGARNTDKLIF.

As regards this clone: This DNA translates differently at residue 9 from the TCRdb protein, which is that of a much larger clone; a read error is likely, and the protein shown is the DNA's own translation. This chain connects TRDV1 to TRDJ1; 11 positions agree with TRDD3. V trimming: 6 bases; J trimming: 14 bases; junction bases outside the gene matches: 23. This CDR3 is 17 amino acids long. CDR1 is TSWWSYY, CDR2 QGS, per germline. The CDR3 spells CALGLFRPHWGITSIIF. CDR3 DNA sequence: TGTGCTCTTGGCCTATTCCGCCCACACTGGGGGATAACCAGTATAATCTTT.

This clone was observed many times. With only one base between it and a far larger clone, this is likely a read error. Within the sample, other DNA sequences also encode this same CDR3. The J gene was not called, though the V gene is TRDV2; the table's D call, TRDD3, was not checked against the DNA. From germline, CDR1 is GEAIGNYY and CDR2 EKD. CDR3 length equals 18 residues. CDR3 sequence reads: CACDTVTPLGDRSGLLIF. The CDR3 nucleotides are TGTGCCTGCGACACCGTAACCCCACTGGGGGACCGCTCCGGGTTGCTCATCTTT.

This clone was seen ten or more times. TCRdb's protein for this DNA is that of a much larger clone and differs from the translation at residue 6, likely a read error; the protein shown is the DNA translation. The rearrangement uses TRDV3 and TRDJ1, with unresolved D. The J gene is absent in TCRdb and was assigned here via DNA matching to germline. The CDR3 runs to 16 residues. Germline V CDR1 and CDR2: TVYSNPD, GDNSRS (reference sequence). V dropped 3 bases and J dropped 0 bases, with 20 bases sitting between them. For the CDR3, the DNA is TGTGCCTTCATCCGACTCTGTCGGGGTTACACCGATAAACTCATCTTT. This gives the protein CAFIRLCRGYTDKLIF.

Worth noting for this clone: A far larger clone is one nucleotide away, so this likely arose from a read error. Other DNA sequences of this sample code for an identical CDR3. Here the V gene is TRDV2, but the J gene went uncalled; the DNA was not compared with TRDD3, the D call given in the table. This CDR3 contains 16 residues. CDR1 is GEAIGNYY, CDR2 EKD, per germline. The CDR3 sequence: CACRSTGGPRTDKLIF. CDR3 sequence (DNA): TGTGCCTGTCGAAGTACTGGGGGACCAAGAACCGATAAGCTCATCTTT.

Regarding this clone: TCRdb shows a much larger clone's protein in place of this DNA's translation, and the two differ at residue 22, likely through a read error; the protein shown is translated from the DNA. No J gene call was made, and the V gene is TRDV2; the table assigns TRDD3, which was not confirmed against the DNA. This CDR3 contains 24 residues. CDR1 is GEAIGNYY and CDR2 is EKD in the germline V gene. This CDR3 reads CACDTVKLGLPTGTGGSLTDKPIF. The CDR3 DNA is TGTGCCTGTGACACCGTGAAGCTCGGCCTTCCTACAGGAACTGGGGGTTCTCTCACCGATAAACCCATCTTT.

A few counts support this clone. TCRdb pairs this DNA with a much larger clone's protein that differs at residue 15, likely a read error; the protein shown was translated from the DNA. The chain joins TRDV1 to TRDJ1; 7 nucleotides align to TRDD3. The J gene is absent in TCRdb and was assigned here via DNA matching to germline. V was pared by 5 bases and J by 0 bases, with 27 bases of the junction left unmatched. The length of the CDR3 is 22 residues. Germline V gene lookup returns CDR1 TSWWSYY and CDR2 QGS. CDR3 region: CALGKVRVSTRWGLAYTDKLIF. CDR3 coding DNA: TGTGCTCTTGGGAAAGTAAGAGTCTCAACCCGCTGGGGGCTTGCGTACACCGATAAACTCATCTTT.

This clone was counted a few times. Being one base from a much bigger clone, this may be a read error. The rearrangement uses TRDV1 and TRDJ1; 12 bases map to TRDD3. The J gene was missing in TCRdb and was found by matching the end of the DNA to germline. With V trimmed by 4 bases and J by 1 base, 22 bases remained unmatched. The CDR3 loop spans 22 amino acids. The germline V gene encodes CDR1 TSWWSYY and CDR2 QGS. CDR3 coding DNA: TGTGCTCTTGGGGGTCTGTGGCCTTCCGTATACTGGGGGATACTACGCACCGATAAACTCATCTTT. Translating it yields CALGGLWPSVYWGILRTDKLIF.

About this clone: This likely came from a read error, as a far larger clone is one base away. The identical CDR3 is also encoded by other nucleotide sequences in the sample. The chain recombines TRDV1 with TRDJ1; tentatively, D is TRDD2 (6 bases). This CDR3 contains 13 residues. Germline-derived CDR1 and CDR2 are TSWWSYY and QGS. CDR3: CALFLLNTDKLIF. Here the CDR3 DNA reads TGCGCTCTATTCCTATTGAACACCGATAAACTCATCTTT.

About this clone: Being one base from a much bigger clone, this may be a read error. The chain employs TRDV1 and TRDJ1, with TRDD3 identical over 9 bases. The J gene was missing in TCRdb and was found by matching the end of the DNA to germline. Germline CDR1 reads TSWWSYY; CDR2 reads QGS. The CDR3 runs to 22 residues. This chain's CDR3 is CALGELPNRPNWGNPFTDKLIF. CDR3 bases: TGTGCTCTCGGGGAACTGCCAAACCGCCCCAACTGGGGGAACCCCTTCACCGATAAACTCATCTTT.

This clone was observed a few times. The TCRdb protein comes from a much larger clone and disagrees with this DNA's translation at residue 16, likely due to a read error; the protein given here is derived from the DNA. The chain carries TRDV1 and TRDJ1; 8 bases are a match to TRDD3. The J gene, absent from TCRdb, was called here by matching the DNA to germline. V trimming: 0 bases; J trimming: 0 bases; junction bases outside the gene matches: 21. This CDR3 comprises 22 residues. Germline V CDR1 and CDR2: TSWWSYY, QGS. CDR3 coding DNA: TGTGCTCTTGGGGAACTAGGCTCTTATATAACCAGTTCTGGGGGACACACCGATAAACTCATCTTT. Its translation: CALGELGSYITSSGGHTDKLIF.

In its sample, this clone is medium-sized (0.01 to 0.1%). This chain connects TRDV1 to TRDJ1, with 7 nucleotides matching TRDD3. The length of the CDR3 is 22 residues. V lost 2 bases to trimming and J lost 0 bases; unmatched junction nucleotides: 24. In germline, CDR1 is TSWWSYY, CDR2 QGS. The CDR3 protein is CALGEVPTGPLWGSPYTDKLIF. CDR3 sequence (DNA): TGTGCTCTTGGGGAAGTCCCTACAGGACCCCTCTGGGGGTCTCCGTACACCGATAAACTCATCTTT.

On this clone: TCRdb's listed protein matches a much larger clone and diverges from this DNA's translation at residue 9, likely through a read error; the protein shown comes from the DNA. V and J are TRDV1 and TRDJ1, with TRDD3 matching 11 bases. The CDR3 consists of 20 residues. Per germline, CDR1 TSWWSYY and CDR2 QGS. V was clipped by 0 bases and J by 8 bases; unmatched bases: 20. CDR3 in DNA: TGTGCTCTTGGGGAACTTTCTATCTGGGTGATGGGGGATACGAGCCGAAAACTCATCTTT. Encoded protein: CALGELSIWVMGDTSRKLIF.

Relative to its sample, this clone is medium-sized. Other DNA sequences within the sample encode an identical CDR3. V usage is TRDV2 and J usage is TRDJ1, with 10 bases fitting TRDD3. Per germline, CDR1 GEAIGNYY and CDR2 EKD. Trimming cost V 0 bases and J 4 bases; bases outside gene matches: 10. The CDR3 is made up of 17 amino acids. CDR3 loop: CACDTLPVGDTDDKLIF. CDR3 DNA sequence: TGTGCCTGTGACACCCTCCCGGTGGGGGATACTGACGATAAACTCATCTTT.